One sample yielded the 29 T cell receptor beta chains listed below, sequenced in a study of cytomegalovirus exposure and HLA in healthy donors. PCR amplification relied on 60 Vbeta primers (plus 13 Jbeta primers). Sequencing was performed with immunoSEQ multiplex PCR; in TCRdb, only in-frame clones are kept and a portion is missing. The sample lists some 98,000 clones, approximately 80% seen once, with over 6% in the top ten. The material sequenced was PBMCs. The receptors here all came from a female donor in good health and CMV-seronegative.

The V call is TRBV27, the J call TRBJ2-5; TRBD2 matches at 13 bases. Germline V gene lookup returns CDR1 MNHEY and CDR2 SMNVEV (reference sequence). J gave up 4 bases and V 6 bases, and 8 bases lay outside the gene matches. This CDR3 comprises 16 residues. The CDR3 is CASSLTSGGAGETQYF. In nucleotides, the CDR3 is TGTGCCAGCAGCCTTACTAGCGGGGGGGCGGGAGAGACCCAGTACTTC.

The V call is TRBV7-2, the J call TRBJ2-3, with D tentatively TRBD1 (7 bases). The germline gives CDR1 SGHTA, CDR2 FQGNSA. The CDR3 runs 16 residues. The ends were cut back, 9 bases at V and 4 bases at J, with 23 bases in the middle. The CDR3 coding sequence is TGTGCCAGTAAAAACCCACAGGGGACGGGGGCAGATACGCAGTATTTT. It yields the protein CASKNPQGTGADTQYF.

A few counts support this clone. The rearrangement links TRBV11-1 to TRBJ2-7; the match to TRBD2 covers 11 bases. Germline CDR1 and CDR2: SGHAT and FQDESV (reference sequence). The CDR3 length is 14 residues. With V trimmed by 2 bases and J by 4 bases, 1 base remained unmatched. CDR3 nucleotide sequence: TGTGCCAGCAGCTTACTAGCGGGAGGATACGAGCAGTACTTC. This encodes CASSLLAGGYEQYF.

This clone was counted a few times. The chain uses TRBV6-1 and TRBJ1-1; D is possibly TRBD1 (6 bases). The CDR3 loop spans 14 amino acids. V lost 3 bases and J 11 bases, leaving 19 bases between the germline ends. CDR1 MNHNS and CDR2 SASEGT come from the germline V gene. The CDR3 bases are TGTGCCAGCAGTGATGGGTCGACCGGACAGTTCGCTTTCTTT. This sequence encodes CASSDGSTGQFAFF.

CDR3 sequence reads: CASSLTGNTNTEAFF. The CDR3 DNA sequence: TGTGCCAGCAGTTTAACAGGCAACACCAACACTGAAGCTTTCTTT. The chain recombines TRBV28 with TRBJ1-1; the D gene is possibly TRBD1 (5 bases). Germline V lookup: CDR1 MDHEN, CDR2 SYDVKM. The CDR3 has 15 amino acids. The V end lost 2 bases, the J end lost 2 bases, and 12 bases lay between the germline ends. Using reference TRBV28 and TRBJ1-1 for the parts outside the CDR3, the full variable domain is DVKVTQSSRYLVKRTGEKVFLECVQDMDHENMFWYRQDPGLGLRLIYFSYDVKMKEKGDIPEGYSVSREKKERFSLILESASTNQTSMYLCASSLTGNTNTEAFFGQGTRLTVV.

This clone was observed a single time. V gene TRBV10-3 combines with J gene TRBJ2-7; 13 bases are shared with TRBD2. V lost 4 bases, J lost 1 base, and 22 bases stayed unmatched. The CDR3 runs 22 residues. CDR1 and CDR2 from the germline V gene are ENHRY and SYGVKD. This CDR3 is CAISARQPWTSGSPIRSYEQYF. CDR3 nucleotides: TGTGCCATCAGTGCCAGGCAGCCATGGACTAGCGGGAGCCCGATTCGGTCCTACGAGCAGTACTTC.

This clone came up once. The V gene is TRBV7-8, the J gene TRBJ1-6, with TRBD1 matching over 10 bases. V lost 8 bases to trimming and J lost 6 bases; unmatched junction nucleotides: 4. Germline-derived CDR1 and CDR2 are SGHVS and FQNEAQ. The CDR3 has 14 residues. The CDR3 here is CASGTGAINSPLHF. The CDR3 coding sequence is TGTGCCAGCGGGACAGGGGCCATTAATTCACCCCTCCACTTT.

The chain recombines TRBV5-4 with TRBJ1-2, with D hard to call. The CDR3 is 15 residues long. Germline assignment: CDR1 SGHNT and CDR2 YYREEE (reference sequence). The V end was cut by 0 bases, the J end by 0 bases, with 9 bases between. The CDR3 here is CASSLDPGSNYGYTF. The DNA of the CDR3 is TGTGCCAGCAGCTTGGACCCAGGTTCTAACTATGGCTACACCTTC.

This clone turned up a few times. The chain couples TRBV29-1 to TRBJ2-2; no firm D call. The CDR3 is made up of 12 amino acids. Germline V gene data show CDR1 as SQVTM and CDR2 as ANQGSEA. Trimming took off 6 bases at V and 6 bases at J, with 11 bases between the two ends. The CDR3 DNA follows: TGCAGCGTCTACCCCGGGTCCGGGGAGCTGTTTTTT. Amino acids: CSVYPGSGELFF.

V usage is TRBV18 and J usage is TRBJ1-5, with 9 bases lining up with TRBD1. Trimming took 6 bases from V and 1 from J; bases not matched to a gene: 4. The germline gives CDR1 KGHSH, CDR2 LQKENI. This CDR3 spans 15 amino acids. The CDR3 nucleotides read TGTGCCAGCTCGAGACAGGGGGAGAGCAATCAGCCCCAGCATTTT. Its translation: CASSRQGESNQPQHF.

V gene TRBV5-1 combines with J gene TRBJ2-7; 11 positions match TRBD1. The CDR3 covers 16 residues. The V and J ends lost 2 bases and 7 bases, in that order; junction bases with no gene match: 11. Germline V CDR1 and CDR2: SGHRS, YFSETQ. In DNA form, the CDR3 reads TGCGCCAGCAGCTTAGCTAGATTGGACAGGGGGCGTGAGCAGTACTTC. Amino acid sequence: CASSLARLDRGREQYF. Variable domain in full (rest from reference TRBV5-1 and TRBJ2-7): KAGVTQTPRYLIKTRGQQVTLSCSPISGHRSVSWYQQTPGQGLQFLFEYFSETQRNKGNFPGRFSGRQFSNSRSEMNVSTLELGDSALYLCASSLARLDRGREQYFGPGTRLTVT.

The chain couples TRBV15 to TRBJ2-4; 8 nucleotides align to TRBD2. Germline-derived CDR1 and CDR2 are LNHNV and YYDKDF (reference sequence). The V gene end was trimmed by 0 bases and the J gene end by 0 bases; junction bases not matched to a gene: 10. This CDR3 is 19 amino acids long. CDR3 protein: CATSRDGGGTSIAKNIQYF. CDR3 nucleotide sequence: TGTGCCACCAGCAGAGACGGCGGGGGGACCTCAATAGCCAAAAACATTCAGTACTTC.

The chain employs TRBV30 and TRBJ2-7, with a tentative D call TRBD2 (6 bases). The germline V gene has CDR1 GTSNPN and CDR2 SVGIG (reference sequence). The CDR3 is 12 residues long. V gave up 4 bases and J gave up 4 bases, with 11 bases separating them. CDR3 coding DNA: TGTGCCTGGAAGTTGGGAGGTTACGAGCAGTACTTC. As protein: CAWKLGGYEQYF.

This clone occurred a few times. The V and J genes are TRBV11-3 and TRBJ2-3; 7 bases are shared with TRBD1. Germline V CDR1 and CDR2: SGHNT, YENEEA. The CDR3 runs 16 residues. The J segment lost 3 bases and the V segment lost 5 bases, leaving 11 bases of the junction unmatched. The DNA of the CDR3 is TGTGCCAGCAGCCAAGGACAGGTTGGAATAACAGATACGCAGTATTTT. This codes for CASSQGQVGITDTQYF. The entire variable domain, with the rest obtained from reference TRBV11-3 and TRBJ2-3, is as follows: EAGVVQSPRYKIIEKKQPVAFWCNPISGHNTLYWYLQNLGQGPELLIRYENEEAVDDSQLPKDRFSAERLKGVDSTLKIQPAELGDSAVYLCASSQGQVGITDTQYFGPGTRLTVL.

This rearrangement joins TRBV11-2 to TRBJ1-3, with D possibly TRBD1 on 5 matching bases. This CDR3 region has 13 residues. Germline CDR1 and CDR2: SGHAT and FQNNGV. Deletions cut 4 bases from V and 5 bases from J, with 9 bases between. For the CDR3, the DNA is TGTGCCAGCAGCTCGGCAGGGAGAAACACCATATATTTT. It encodes CASSSAGRNTIYF. Looking up the rest from reference TRBV11-2 and TRBJ1-3 gives the full variable domain: EAGVAQSPRYKIIEKRQSVAFWCNPISGHATLYWYQQILGQGPKLLIQFQNNGVVDDSQLPKDRFSAERLKGVDSTLKIQPAKLEDSAVYLCASSSAGRNTIYFGEGSWLTVV.

The genes are TRBV11-2 and TRBJ1-2; unclear D gene. V lost 2 bases and J lost 4, with 11 bases in between. The CDR3 runs to 14 residues. Germline V gene lookup returns CDR1 SGHAT and CDR2 FQNNGV. In DNA, the CDR3 is TGTGCCAGCAGCTTAATTCGGACTTCCTATGGCTACACCTTC. Translation: CASSLIRTSYGYTF.

The rearrangement uses TRBV10-3 and TRBJ1-2; 8 nucleotides match TRBD1. With 0 bases clipped from V and 6 bases from J, the junction kept 12 bases outside the gene matches. This CDR3 contains 17 residues. Looked up from germline, CDR1 is ENHRY and CDR2 is SYGVKD. The CDR3 reads CAISESQGAGFSDGYTF. CDR3 DNA: TGTGCCATCAGTGAGTCCCAGGGGGCAGGCTTTTCGGATGGCTACACCTTC.

This clone was seen a few times. The chain uses TRBV6-1 and TRBJ2-7; 9 nucleotides agree with TRBD1. Germline CDR1 is MNHNS and CDR2 is SASEGT. This CDR3 comprises 13 residues. V dropped 7 bases and J dropped 4; count of bases not matched to a gene: 5. The CDR3 is CASNRDRAYEQYF. DNA for the CDR3: TGTGCCAGCAACAGGGACAGGGCTTACGAGCAGTACTTC.

The gene calls are TRBV5-4 and TRBJ1-3; D is perhaps TRBD1 (5 bases). CDR1 and CDR2 from the germline V gene are SGHNT and YYREEE (reference sequence). V was trimmed by 4 bases and J by 3 bases, leaving 8 bases between them. The CDR3 is 13 amino acids. The CDR3 nucleotides are TGTGCCAGCAGCATAGGGGTTGGAAACACCATATATTTT. Its translation is CASSIGVGNTIYF. Complete variable domain (other parts from reference TRBV5-4 and TRBJ1-3): ETGVTQSPTHLIKTRGQQVTLRCSSQSGHNTVSWYQQALGQGPQFIFQYYREEENGRGNFPPRFSGLQFPNYSSELNVNALELDDSALYLCASSIGVGNTIYFGEGSWLTVV.

J is TRBJ2-2 and V is TRBV28, with D maybe TRBD2 (5 bases). The V gene lost 6 bases and the J gene lost 2 bases, with 13 bases spanning the gap. The CDR3 is 15 residues long. CDR1 MDHEN and CDR2 SYDVKM come from the germline V gene. CDR3: CASRGSGFNTGELFF. The CDR3 bases are TGTGCCAGCAGGGGGTCGGGATTTAACACCGGGGAGCTGTTTTTT. Looking up the rest from reference TRBV28 and TRBJ2-2 gives the full variable domain: DVKVTQSSRYLVKRTGEKVFLECVQDMDHENMFWYRQDPGLGLRLIYFSYDVKMKEKGDIPEGYSVSREKKERFSLILESASTNQTSMYLCASRGSGFNTGELFFGEGSRLTVL.

V usage is TRBV6-5 and J usage is TRBJ1-3; the D gene is possibly TRBD1 (5 bases). The ends were cut back, 5 bases at V and 4 bases at J, with 15 bases in the middle. Germline CDR1 is MNHEY and CDR2 is SVGAGI. This CDR3 has 15 residues. The CDR3 sequence is CASSPSRGSGNTIYF. In nucleotides, the CDR3 is TGTGCCAGCAGTCCCTCCCGGGGGTCAGGAAACACCATATATTTT.

This clone was observed a handful of times. V gene TRBV6-6 combines with J gene TRBJ1-2; D perhaps matches TRBD1 (6 bases). CDR1 is MNHNY and CDR2 is SVGAGI in the germline V gene (reference sequence). The CDR3 extends over 15 amino acids. V was shortened by 0 bases and J by 4 bases, with 12 bases between the two germline ends. In DNA, the CDR3 is TGTGCCAGCAGTTACTCCCAGGGGCAGGCCTATGGCTACACCTTC. Its translation is CASSYSQGQAYGYTF.

The rearrangement links TRBV9 to TRBJ2-7; TRBD1 aligns across 7 bases. The CDR3 totals 14 residues. Germline loops: CDR1 SGDLS, CDR2 YYNGEE. The V gene end was trimmed by 0 bases and the J gene end by 5 bases; junction bases not matched to a gene: 5. CDR3 protein: CASSVGDSRDEQYF. The CDR3, as DNA: TGTGCCAGCAGCGTAGGGGACAGCCGGGACGAGCAGTACTTC.

This clone was detected once. The genes are TRBV27 and TRBJ2-2; D remains unclear. Trimming removed 1 base from V and 4 bases from J, with 19 bases in between. The CDR3 spans 18 residues. Germline values: CDR1 MNHEY, CDR2 SMNVEV (reference sequence). CDR3 in amino acids: CASSLWIPLVPGTGELFF. The CDR3 coding sequence is TGTGCCAGCAGTTTATGGATACCGCTAGTTCCGGGCACCGGGGAGCTGTTTTTT.

The rearrangement uses TRBV6-4 and TRBJ2-1; 10 nucleotides align to TRBD2. V shed 0 bases, J shed 1 base, and the junction held 0 bases outside the gene matches. The CDR3 runs 16 residues. Germline CDR1 MRHNA, CDR2 SNTAGT. The DNA of the CDR3 is TGTGCCAGCAGTGACTCGACTAGCGGGTCCTACAATGAGCAGTTCTTC. It translates to CASSDSTSGSYNEQFF.

The chain joins TRBV27 to TRBJ2-7, with TRBD1 as a possible D gene (6 bases). V lost 2 bases, J lost 2 bases, and 13 bases lay in between. The germline CDR1 and CDR2 sequences are MNHEY and SMNVEV (reference sequence). The CDR3 consists of 15 residues. The DNA of the CDR3 is TGTGCCAGCAGTTTAACCCCGACAGGTACCTACGAGCAGTACTTC. Translation gives CASSLTPTGTYEQYF.

The chain has TRBV5-6 and TRBJ2-3; tentative D call: TRBD2 (5 bases). V was cut by 2 bases and J by 10 bases, with 8 bases left in between. This CDR3 is built from 11 residues. Germline V gene data show CDR1 as SGHDT and CDR2 as YYEEEE. CDR3 in DNA: TGTGCCAGCAGCTTCGTCGGGGCGCAGTATTTT. Translated: CASSFVGAQYF.

For this clone: The junction shows a germline mismatch at one end, possibly a read error. The rearrangement joins TRBV7-9 to TRBJ2-3; 9 bases align to TRBD2. This CDR3 is built from 16 residues. Germline lookup yields CDR1 SEHNR and CDR2 FQNEAQ (reference sequence). This CDR3 is CSSSLRIAGVADTQYF. The CDR3, as DNA: TGTTCCAGCAGCTTAAGGATAGCGGGAGTAGCAGATACGCAGTATTTT.

The chain uses TRBV25-1 and TRBJ1-1, with a tentative D call TRBD1 (5 bases). This CDR3 contains 13 residues. V shed 10 bases and J shed 2 bases, with 14 bases lying between them. Germline lookup yields CDR1 MGHDK and CDR2 SYGVNS. In DNA form, the CDR3 reads TGTGCCACCGCGGGGGTTATTAACACTGAAGCTTTCTTT. Translation: CATAGVINTEAFF.